This T cell receptor beta chain originates from a study of blood T cell repertoires in COVID-19. The overall study: Sources were T cells, B-cell-depleted T cells, or PBMCs; the material itself was cDNA or gDNA.

This clone was observed once. Other DNA sequences within the sample encode an identical CDR3. Method: immunoSEQ multiplex PCR; TCRdb's copy keeps in-frame clones and lacks some. The sample has approximately 300,000 clones, over 90% seen once. The germline V and J ends were trimmed by 3 bases and 1 base, with 6 bases remaining between them. The CDR3 is 13 amino acids. The chain uses TRBV12-3 or TRBV12-4 and TRBJ1-1, with D perhaps TRBD1 (5 bases). Sequencing was carried out using PBMCs or T cells enriched from blood (not recorded which). This receptor was obtained from a young woman who had been exposed to COVID-19. CDR3 nucleotide sequence: TGTGCCAGCAGTTTCGGGGGGAACACTGAAGCTTTCTTT. Protein: CASSFGGNTEAFF.